Presented here are 9 T cell receptor beta chains from one specimen sequenced in a study of molecular identifiers for immune sequencing clone quantification. Via MiXCR, TCRdb re-called the PCR reads, giving one row per CDR3 protein. The repertoire holds about 640,000 distinct CDR3 sequences, with just under 20% as singletons. Sequenced material: naive CD8+ T cells from blood, with Jurkat cell RNA spiked in. The sample's subset: FACS-sorted CD8+CD4-CCR7+CD45RA+ naive T cells. These TCRs come from a human donor in good health. Some libraries in this study had Jurkat cell RNA spiked in.

This clonotype was observed many times. The chain is built from TRBV5-6 and TRBJ2-5, with 7 bases fitting TRBD1. The CDR3 length is 13 residues. Trimming removed 1 base from V and 13 bases from J; junction bases left unmatched: 10. Germline V gives CDR1 SGHDT, CDR2 YYEEEE. CDR3 nucleotide sequence: TGTGCCAGCAGCTTGTATGGACAGGCTTTGCGGTACTTC. This codes for CASSLYGQALRYF.

In its sample, this clonotype was seen many times. The chain employs TRBV28 and TRBJ2-7; D not certain. The germline V gene encodes CDR1 MDHEN and CDR2 SYDVKM. Trimming removed 6 bases from V and 6 bases from J, with 9 bases in between. The CDR3 has 11 amino acids. The CDR3 region has the DNA TGTGCCAGCAGGTCTAGTAGCGAGCAGTACTTC. Its protein product is CASRSSSEQYF.

This chain links TRBV4-1 with TRBJ1-1; 9 bases map to TRBD1. This CDR3 spans 17 amino acids. Trimming at V came to 0 bases and at J to 5 bases, leaving 10 bases not matched to a gene. Per the germline V gene, CDR1 is MGHRA and CDR2 is YSYEKL. CDR3 protein: CASSQDNRDRAWTEAFF. Here the CDR3 DNA reads TGCGCCAGCAGCCAAGACAACCGGGACAGGGCGTGGACTGAAGCTTTCTTT.

This chain uses TRBV27 with TRBJ2-5; 8 bases fit TRBD2. CDR1 is MNHEY and CDR2 is SMNVEV in the germline V gene (reference sequence). The CDR3 contains 17 residues. V shed 5 bases and J 5 bases; nucleotides not matched to a gene: 16. The CDR3 bases are TGTGCCAGCAGTCCACTAGCACCGAGCGGGGGATGGGAGACCCAGTACTTC. This sequence encodes CASSPLAPSGGWETQYF.

This clonotype was counted a single time. A much larger clone lies one base from this, so it may be a read error. The V and J genes are TRBV7-2 and TRBJ2-2, with 7 bases matching TRBD2. The CDR3 extends over 17 amino acids. Germline CDR1 and CDR2: SGHTA and FQGNSA. CDR3 residues: CASSLLEREFNTGEPFF. The CDR3 nucleotides are TGTGCCAGCAGCCTCCTCGAGCGGGAATTTAACACCGGGGAGCCGTTTTTT.

This clonotype has a count of ten or more. The chain has TRBV6-2 or TRBV6-3 and TRBJ1-5, with 8 bases lining up with TRBD1. Germline CDR1 is MNHEY and CDR2 is SVGEGT. The V segment lost 6 bases and the J segment 5 bases; nucleotides outside the gene matches: 12. There are 16 residues in the CDR3. CDR3 in amino acids: CASSPTDREGDQPQHF. CDR3 nucleotides: TGTGCCAGCAGCCCGACGGACAGGGAGGGGGATCAGCCCCAGCATTTT.

This clonotype has a handful of counts. This may come from a read error, since a much larger clone is one base off. The chain combines TRBV4-1 with TRBJ2-1; a possible D gene is TRBD1 (5 bases). The CDR3 length is 13 residues. Trimming took 1 base from V and 12 from J, leaving 13 bases between them. CDR1 and CDR2 (germline): MGHRA, YSYEKL. For the CDR3, the DNA is TGCGCCAGCAGCCAAGCGAGCAGGGCCGCGCAGTTCTTC. Protein sequence: CASSQASRAAQFF.

This clonotype was detected once. This sequence may be a read error, since a much larger clone differs from it by one base. V is TRBV7-9 and J is TRBJ1-1, with D perhaps matching TRBD1 (6 bases). Looked up from germline, CDR1 is SEHNR and CDR2 is FQNEAQ (reference sequence). V lost 1 base to trimming and J lost 10 bases, with 13 bases between them. The CDR3 runs 13 residues. In nucleotides, the CDR3 is TGTGCCAGCAGCTTAGGCTCGCGGGACACAGCTTTCTTT. Residues: CASSLGSRDTAFF.

At least ten counts were recorded for this clonotype. V gene TRBV4-1 combines with J gene TRBJ1-1; D call uncertain. The V end was cut by 1 base, the J end by 7 bases, with 10 bases between. CDR1 and CDR2 from the germline V gene are MGHRA and YSYEKL. There are 13 residues in the CDR3. In nucleotides, the CDR3 is TGCGCCAGCAGCCAAGTGAATCGAGTTGAAGCTTTCTTT. Translation: CASSQVNRVEAFF.